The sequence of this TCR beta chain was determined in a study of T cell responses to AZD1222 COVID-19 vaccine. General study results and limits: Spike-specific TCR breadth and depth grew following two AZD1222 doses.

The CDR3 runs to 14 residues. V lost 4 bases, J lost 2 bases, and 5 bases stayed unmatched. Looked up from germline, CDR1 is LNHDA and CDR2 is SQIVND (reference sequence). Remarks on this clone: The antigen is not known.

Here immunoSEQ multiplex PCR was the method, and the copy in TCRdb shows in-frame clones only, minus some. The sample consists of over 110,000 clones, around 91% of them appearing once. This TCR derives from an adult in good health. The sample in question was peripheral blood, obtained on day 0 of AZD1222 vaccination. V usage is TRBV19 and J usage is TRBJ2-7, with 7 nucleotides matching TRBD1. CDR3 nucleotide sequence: TGTGCCAGTAGTAATCGGCAGGGGGCCTACGAGCAGTACTTC. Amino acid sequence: CASSNRQGAYEQYF.